Included here is one TCR beta chain sequence, with context. Germline assignment: CDR1 MNHEY and CDR2 SVGAGI. V lost 4 bases and J lost 0, with 10 bases in between. The CDR3 loop spans 15 amino acids. The data were obtained in a study of blood T cell repertoires in COVID-19. Enrolled through a virtual design, the participants were between 18 and 89 years of age and came from about two dozen US areas. The protocol was immunoSEQ multiplex PCR, while the TCRdb copy is restricted to in-frame clones and leaves out a portion. The sample lists over 140,000 clones; 60% to 80% were seen once. The chain uses TRBV6-5 and TRBJ1-3; tentatively, D is TRBD1 (5 bases). This receptor was taken from a woman aged 45-65 years who had recovered from COVID-19. Sequencing input: PBMCs or T cells enriched from blood (not recorded which). CDR3 nucleotide sequence: TGTGCCAGCAGTTCGTTCAGGGCCTCTGGAAACACCATATATTTT. This codes for CASSSFRASGNTIYF.